This is a list of T cell receptor beta chains from one sample in a study of vaccination and CD4 T cells after COVID-19. Each CDR3 protein is one row after TCRdb ran MiXCR on the PCR reads. The sample lists fewer than 30,000 distinct CDR3 sequences, roughly 60% seen once, with about 17% in the top ten. No antigen has been identified for these receptors. Sequencing was performed on CD4+ T cells from blood, cultured in vitro, taken after SARS-CoV-2 vaccination. The receptors derive from a human donor who received a COVID-19 vaccine. Each CDR3 is given without its conserved first and last residue. The D gene is left open where the match is weak.

J: TRBJ1-6
D: .
V: TRBV21-1
CDR3: ASSKEFMAGPPYNSPLH

J: TRBJ2-5
D: TRBD1
V: TRBV20-1
CDR3: SASLRTGGAKETQY

J: TRBJ1-1
D: .
V: TRBV12-5
CDR3: ASGRRQGHLIEAF

J: TRBJ2-5
D: TRBD2
V: TRBV7-6
CDR3: ASTPLAGGPLETQY

J: TRBJ1-3
D: .
V: TRBV6-1
CDR3: ASSESGGYRSSGNTIY

J: TRBJ1-2
D: .
V: TRBV24-1
CDR3: ATRGGASYGYT

J: TRBJ2-3
D: TRBD2
V: TRBV24-1
CDR3: ATSVGTSGGGSPTQY

J: TRBJ1-2
D: .
V: TRBV6-5
CDR3: ASSSRDLYGYT

J: TRBJ1-2
D: TRBD1
V: TRBV20-1
CDR3: SAKTGGKDYGYT

J: TRBJ1-2
D: .
V: TRBV2
CDR3: ASSDSRWGSGT

J: TRBJ2-1
D: TRBD2
V: TRBV7-2
CDR3: ASTWGGSYNEQF

J: TRBJ1-2
D: .
V: TRBV6-1
CDR3: ASSPPTEVYGYT

J: TRBJ1-5
D: .
V: TRBV20-1
CDR3: SARDLVGRVGDSNQPQH

J: TRBJ2-3
D: .
V: TRBV2
CDR3: ASSWDGGTDTQY

J: TRBJ1-3
D: .
V: TRBV7-6
CDR3: ASSLATGISGNTIY

J: TRBJ2-1
D: TRBD2
V: TRBV28
CDR3: ASSTSDLNNEQF

J: TRBJ2-7
D: TRBD1
V: TRBV5-1
CDR3: ASSRDRPLAYEQY

J: TRBJ2-1
D: TRBD2
V: TRBV19
CDR3: ASSPSFGLAVNNEQF

J: TRBJ2-3
D: .
V: TRBV7-2
CDR3: ASSPPGLPSTDTQY

J: TRBJ1-1
D: .
V: TRBV6-1
CDR3: ASNVRVRMNTEAF

J: TRBJ1-2
D: TRBD1
V: TRBV10-3
CDR3: AITPDREGYGYT

J: TRBJ2-5
D: .
V: TRBV6-1
CDR3: ASRDGSETQY

J: TRBJ1-2
D: .
V: TRBV20-1
CDR3: SASASYGYT

J: TRBJ2-2
D: TRBD2
V: TRBV7-3
CDR3: ASSLIPSGGAGGGELF

J: TRBJ1-2
D: TRBD1
V: TRBV6-1
CDR3: ASSEHFRDSEMNYGYT

J: TRBJ1-1
D: .
V: TRBV28
CDR3: ASRGGGSYTEAF

J: TRBJ2-6
D: .
V: TRBV27
CDR3: ASSLDYQGSGANVLT

J: TRBJ2-7
D: TRBD1
V: TRBV2
CDR3: ASVPGQGYGEQY

J: TRBJ2-3
D: .
V: TRBV5-4
CDR3: ASSSRITDTQY

J: TRBJ2-5
D: TRBD2
V: TRBV29-1
CDR3: SVAVVAGGPGTQY

J: TRBJ1-1
D: .
V: TRBV7-2
CDR3: ASSLDSGSLNTEAF